One TCR beta chain is described in this entry. The antigen is unknown. This sample was included in a study of shared clonotypes between healthy human individuals. Study-wide results and caveats: The generation probabilities recorded for non-shared clonotypes fell below those of clonotypes shared by all four donors. Rarefaction showed sorted-subset sequencing was incomplete despite large depth. Generally, naive subsets (rather than memory subsets) showed larger estimated richness.

Assay: immunoSEQ multiplex PCR; the TCRdb copy retains only in-frame clones and omits some. The data show a few hundred thousand clones, roughly 96% seen once. This CDR3 has 15 amino acids. Germline V gives CDR1 MNHEY, CDR2 SVGAGI. V lost 6 bases and J 4 bases, leaving 16 bases between the germline ends. The origin of this receptor is a man aged 25 to 40 in good health. The sample was memory CD8+ T cells sorted from blood. Subset denoted: CD45RO+ cells pooled with CCR7-negative TemRA cells. The chain uses TRBV6-5 and TRBJ1-5; tentatively, D is TRBD1 (5 bases). DNA of the CDR3: TGTGCCAGCAGCCAAGGGGCAGGGAGGAATCAGCCCCAGCATTTT. It encodes CASSQGAGRNQPQHF.